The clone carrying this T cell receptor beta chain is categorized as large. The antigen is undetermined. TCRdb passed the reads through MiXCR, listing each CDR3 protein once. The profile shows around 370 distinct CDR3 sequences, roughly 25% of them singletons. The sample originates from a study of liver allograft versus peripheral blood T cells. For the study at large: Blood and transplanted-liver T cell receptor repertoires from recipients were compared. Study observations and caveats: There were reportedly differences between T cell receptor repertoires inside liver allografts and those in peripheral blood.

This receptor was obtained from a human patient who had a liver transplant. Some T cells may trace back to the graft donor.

CDR3 sequence reads: CASSPDQTEITDEQYF. The CDR3 bases are TGTGCCAGCAGTCCGGACCAGACAGAGATCACGGACGAGCAGTACTTC. J is TRBJ2-7 and V is TRBV27; D perhaps matches TRBD1 (5 bases). The CDR3 is made up of 16 amino acids. Per the germline V gene, CDR1 is MNHEY and CDR2 is SMNVEV (reference sequence). Trimming cost V 5 bases and J 5 bases, with 22 bases left between them.